The sequence of this T cell receptor (beta chain) was determined in a study of shared clonotypes between healthy human individuals. Sequencing was performed with immunoSEQ multiplex PCR; in TCRdb, only in-frame clones are kept and a portion is missing. The sample contains about 1.9 million clones, 93% of which appear only once. This clone was seen a single time. Other DNA sequences from this sample encode an identical CDR3 as well. The CDR3 sequence is 11 residues long. Germline CDR1 is MNHEY and CDR2 is SMNVEV (reference sequence). V dropped 7 bases and J dropped 3 bases, with 7 bases sitting between them. Naive CD8 isolation took CD45RO-negative cells positively selected for CCR7 and excluded terminally differentiated effector memory CD45RA+ cells.

Sequenced input: naive CD8+ T cells from PBMCs. This sequence joins TRBV27 and TRBJ2-7; D perhaps matches TRBD1 (6 bases). This sequence was found in a man younger than 35 in good health. Some clones in this sample may be carry-over from other donors' samples. CDR3 in DNA: TGTGCCAGCATAGGGGGCTACGAGCAGTACTTC. It translates to CASIGGYEQYF.